The present TCR beta chain was sequenced within a study of early T cells in non-severe SARS-CoV-2 infection. At the level of the study: Alpha and beta chains were unpaired, from unsorted whole-blood bulk RNA. Study results and limitations: Matching results from VDJdb favored anti-spike CD8 responses, leaving private and CD4 specificities undetected.

This clonotype was recorded a few times. Its antigen is not known. The germline V gene has CDR1 SGHVS and CDR2 FNYEAQ. The CDR3 is 15 amino acids. The junction had 11 bases not matched to a gene; V was cut back by 5 bases and J by 6 bases. Via MiXCR, TCRdb re-called the 5' RACE reads, giving one row per CDR3 protein. The table lists some 89,000 distinct CDR3 sequences, more than 9.5% of them singletons. The chain has TRBV7-6 and TRBJ2-3, with 7 bases matching TRBD2. This material consisted of whole blood, taken at baseline. This clonotype was sampled from an adult who was a healthcare worker with PCR-confirmed SARS-CoV-2 infection or an uninfected control (not recorded which). The CDR3 loop reads CASSKILAGHDTQYF. The CDR3 bases are TGTGCCAGCAGCAAGATTTTAGCGGGTCACGATACGCAGTATTTT. The full variable domain, in which reference TRBV7-6 and TRBJ2-3 provide the parts outside the CDR3, is GAGVSQSPRYKVTKRGQDVALRCDPISGHVSLYWYRQALGQGPEFLTYFNYEAQQDKSGLPNDRFSAERPEGSISTLTIQRTEQRDSAMYRCASSKILAGHDTQYFGPGTRLTVL.